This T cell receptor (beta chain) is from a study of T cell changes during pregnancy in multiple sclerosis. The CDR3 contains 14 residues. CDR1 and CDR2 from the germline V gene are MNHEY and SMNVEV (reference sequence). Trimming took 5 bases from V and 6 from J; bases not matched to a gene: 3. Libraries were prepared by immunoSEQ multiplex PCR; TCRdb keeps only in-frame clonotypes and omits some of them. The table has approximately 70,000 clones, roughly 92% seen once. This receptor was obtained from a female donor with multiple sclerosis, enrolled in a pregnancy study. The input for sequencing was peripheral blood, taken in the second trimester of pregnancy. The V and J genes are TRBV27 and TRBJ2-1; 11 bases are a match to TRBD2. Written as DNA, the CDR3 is TGTGCCAGCAGTAGGCTAGCGGGGGGCAATGAGCAGTTCTTC. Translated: CASSRLAGGNEQFF.